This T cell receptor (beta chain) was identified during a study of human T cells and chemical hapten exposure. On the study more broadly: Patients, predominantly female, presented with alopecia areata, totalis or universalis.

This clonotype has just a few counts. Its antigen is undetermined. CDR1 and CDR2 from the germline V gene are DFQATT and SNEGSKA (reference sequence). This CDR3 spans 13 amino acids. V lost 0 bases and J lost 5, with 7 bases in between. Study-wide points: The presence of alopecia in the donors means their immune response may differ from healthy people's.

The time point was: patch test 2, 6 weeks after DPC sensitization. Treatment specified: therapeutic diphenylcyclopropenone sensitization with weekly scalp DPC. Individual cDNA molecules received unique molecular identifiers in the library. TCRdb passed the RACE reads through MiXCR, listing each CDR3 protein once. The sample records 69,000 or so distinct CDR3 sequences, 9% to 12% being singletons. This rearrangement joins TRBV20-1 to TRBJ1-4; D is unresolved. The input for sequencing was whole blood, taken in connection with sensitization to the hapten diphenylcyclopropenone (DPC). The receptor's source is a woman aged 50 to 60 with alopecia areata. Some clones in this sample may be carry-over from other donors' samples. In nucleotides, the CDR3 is TGCAGTGCTAGAGAAGGGTGGAATGAAAAACTGTTTTTT. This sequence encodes CSAREGWNEKLFF.